This TCR beta chain is drawn from a study of blood T cell repertoires in COVID-19. For the study at large: Specimens from acute and convalescent COVID-19 originated in the United States, Italy and Spain. PBMCs, B-cell-depleted T cells, or T cells were the source of the cDNA or gDNA that made up the material.

CDR1 and CDR2 from the germline V gene are SGHRS and YFSETQ. Trimming shortened V by 3 bases and J by 7 bases, and 20 bases separated the two germline ends. This CDR3 has 15 residues. Source study methods: It was from reference gene primer amplification that nucleated cell counts were estimated. TCRdb's copy holds only in-frame clones and misses some; the assay was immunoSEQ multiplex PCR. The DNA gave D and trimming, while V, J and clone size come from that table. The sample lists 240,000 or so clones; roughly 87% were seen once. This clone has a single count. The receptor was derived from a woman in her twenties or thirties with acute or convalescent COVID-19. J is TRBJ2-7 and V is TRBV5-1; a weak D match, TRBD2 (5 bases). The sequenced material came from peripheral blood. CDR3 sequence reads: CASSYEGTQLGEQYF. The CDR3, as DNA: TGCGCCAGCAGCTACGAGGGCACACAACTAGGGGAGCAGTACTTC.